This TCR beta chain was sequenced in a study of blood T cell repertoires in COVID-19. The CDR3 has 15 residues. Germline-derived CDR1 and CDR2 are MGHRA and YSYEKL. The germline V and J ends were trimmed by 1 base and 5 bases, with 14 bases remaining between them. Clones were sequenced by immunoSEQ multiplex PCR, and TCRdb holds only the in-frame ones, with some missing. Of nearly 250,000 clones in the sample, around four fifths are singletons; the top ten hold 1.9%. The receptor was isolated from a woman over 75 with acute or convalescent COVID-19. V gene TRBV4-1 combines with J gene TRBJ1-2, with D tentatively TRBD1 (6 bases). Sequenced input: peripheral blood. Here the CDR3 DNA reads TGCGCCAGCAGCCAAGGAGCCAGGGGCAATTATGGCTACACCTTC. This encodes CASSQGARGNYGYTF.